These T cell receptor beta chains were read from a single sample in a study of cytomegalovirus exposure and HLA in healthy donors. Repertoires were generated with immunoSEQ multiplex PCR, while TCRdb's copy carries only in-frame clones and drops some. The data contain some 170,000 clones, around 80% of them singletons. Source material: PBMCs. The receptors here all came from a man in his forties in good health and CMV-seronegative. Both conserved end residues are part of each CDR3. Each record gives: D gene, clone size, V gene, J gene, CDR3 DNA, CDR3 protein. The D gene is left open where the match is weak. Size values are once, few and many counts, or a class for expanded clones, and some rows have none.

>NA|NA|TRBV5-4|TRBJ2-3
TGTGCCAGCAGCCTCGGTAAGGGGCGCTTCACAGATACGCAGTATTTT
CASSLGKGRFTDTQYF
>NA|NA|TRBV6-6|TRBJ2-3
TGTGCCAGCCGGTTCACAGATACGCAGTATTTT
CASRFTDTQYF
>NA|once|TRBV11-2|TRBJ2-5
TGTGCCAGCAGCTTGGACACCTTCAAGTTGGGGGCGAAGGGAGAGACCCAGTACTTC
CASSLDTFKLGAKGETQYF
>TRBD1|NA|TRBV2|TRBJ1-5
TGTGCCAGCACCGGGACAGGGGTCAAGAATCAGCCCCAGCATTTT
CASTGTGVKNQPQHF
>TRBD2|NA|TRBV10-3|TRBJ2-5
TGTGCCATCAGGCCCGGGACTAGCGGGGCCCGGGGGACCCAGTACTTC
CAIRPGTSGARGTQYF
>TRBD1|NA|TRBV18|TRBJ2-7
TGTGCCAGCTCACCCCGGACAGGGAAGGACTACGAGCAGTACTTC
CASSPRTGKDYEQYF
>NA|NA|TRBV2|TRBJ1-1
TGTGCCAGCAAGGTCGACAGCGCCGGGCCTGAAGCTTTCTTT
CASKVDSAGPEAFF
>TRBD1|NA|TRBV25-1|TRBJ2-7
TGTGCCAGCAGTGGGGACAGGGGAGGCTACGAGCAGTACTTC
CASSGDRGGYEQYF
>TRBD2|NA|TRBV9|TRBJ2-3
TGTGCCAGCAGCGTCGCGGGAGCTTTCACAGATACGCAGTATTTT
CASSVAGAFTDTQYF
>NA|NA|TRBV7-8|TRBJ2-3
TGTGCCAGCAGCTTAAGGACCGGCGGGGATACGCAGTATTTT
CASSLRTGGDTQYF
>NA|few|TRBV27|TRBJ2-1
TGTGCCAGCAGTCTAAATACAGGGAACAATGAGCAGTTCTTC
CASSLNTGNNEQFF
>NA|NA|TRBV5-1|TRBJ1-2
TGCGCCAGCAGCCCCACAAGTAACTATGGCTACACCTTC
CASSPTSNYGYTF
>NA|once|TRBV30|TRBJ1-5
TGTGCCTGGAGTTCAGGGGTTCAGCCCCAGCATTTT
CAWSSGVQPQHF